The TCR beta chain under discussion was sequenced for a study of immune evolution from preneoplasia to lung adenocarcinoma. Resections took place in Japan or China from about 2014 to 2017. Nucleic acids came from premalignant or tumor cells enriched by macro-dissection. V was cut by 2 bases and J by 0 bases, with 12 bases left in between. The germline gives CDR1 SGHTA, CDR2 FQGNSA. The CDR3 totals 16 residues. Using immunoSEQ multiplex PCR, the repertoire was profiled, and TCRdb retains in-frame clones only, with some absent. The data contain 9,000 to 13,000 clones, approximately 78% of them singletons.

Material for sequencing was FFPE minimally invasive lung adenocarcinoma tissue. The source is a person aged 65-85 years with lung adenocarcinoma. This rearrangement joins TRBV7-2 to TRBJ2-3; a weak D match, TRBD2 (6 bases). CDR3 residues: CASSLLGGDSTDTQYF. CDR3 in DNA: TGTGCCAGCAGCTTACTCGGAGGGGACAGCACAGATACGCAGTATTTT. Full variable domain (missing parts from reference TRBV7-2 and TRBJ2-3): GAGVSQSPSNKVTEKGKDVELRCDPISGHTALYWYRQSLGQGLEFLIYFQGNSAPDKSGLPSDRFSAERTGGSVSTLTIQRTQQEDSAVYLCASSLLGGDSTDTQYFGPGTRLTVL.